These T cell receptor beta chains were read from a single sample in a study of cytomegalovirus exposure and HLA in healthy donors. TCRdb's copy holds only in-frame clones and misses some; the assay was immunoSEQ multiplex PCR. The data contain under 200,000 clones, about 70% of them singletons. Source material: PBMCs. The receptors were gathered from a woman aged 25-40 years in good health and CMV-seronegative. CDR3s leave out the opening cysteine and the closing phenylalanine or tryptophan. The order of the fields is D gene, V gene, CDR3 protein. The D gene is left open where the match is weak.

NA,TRBV10-3,AISAAGANTEAF
NA,TRBV9,ASSVGRVGYEQF
NA,TRBV4-1,ASSQDPRVDGYT
NA,TRBV4-3,ASSQDVWARGTEAF
NA,TRBV7-3,ASSSAGH
NA,TRBV5-1,ASSLGQAQETQY
NA,TRBV27,ASSHRRLSYEQY
NA,TRBV28,ASTPGGWETYEQY
TRBD2,TRBV6-6,ASLAGVRSNEQF
NA,TRBV6-6,ASSYTATGEKLF
NA,TRBV5-8,ASSRTDHYGYT
NA,TRBV4-2,ASSPNRQRTSTGELF
NA,TRBV6-6,ASSYSRGVEQY
NA,TRBV4-3,ASSPLAIKGRPEQF
NA,TRBV15,ATSRDRGQGDGYGYT
TRBD1,TRBV5-5,ASSFGTGVHEQY
TRBD1,TRBV19,ASRDRGQETQY
NA,TRBV4-1,ASSQAVNQPQH
NA,TRBV6-1,ASSEGSSGRGTQY
NA,TRBV7-2,ASSLVLGGEETQY
NA,TRBV6-1,ASSAGPHTGELF
TRBD1,TRBV6-4,ASSVTGDTGELF
NA,TRBV25-1,ASSGGIPGYT
NA,TRBV5-6,ASSLVTGWGNTIY
NA,TRBV18,ASSPQEVQPQH
NA,TRBV9,ASSVGALSTDTQY
TRBD1,TRBV7-9,ASSLTGGSNEKLF
NA,TRBV19,ASSIIDTGELF
TRBD1,TRBV6-1,ASSGPDRADAPRNTIY
TRBD1,TRBV7-9,ASSLVYRDRGYEQY
TRBD2,TRBV7-2,ASSRLNGGGAGY
NA,TRBV9,ASSVVGGTSEKLF
NA,TRBV30,AWSWGRAYGYT
TRBD1,TRBV11-3,ASSSRQGSTDTQY
TRBD1,TRBV5-8,ASSRTGGLHSNQPQH
TRBD2,TRBV5-1,ASSPATSGANYEQY
NA,TRBV6-5,ASSPAEGARYEQY
TRBD1,TRBV19,ASSPIGTDFSGNTIY
NA,TRBV27,ASSPREGSNQPQH
TRBD1,TRBV19,ASQQTFGTANQPQH
NA,TRBV5-7,ASSLIFENQPQH
NA,TRBV9,ASRAPERERTEAF
NA,TRBV19,ASSPRAYEETQY
NA,TRBV6-5,ASSLGGLYNEQF
NA,TRBV5-1,ASSLDGLSLLYEQY
NA,TRBV7-3,ASSLIGSSPYGYT